These 27 T cell receptor beta chains were sequenced from one sample in a study of cytotoxic CD8 clonotypes in ibrutinib-treated CLL. Sequenced by immunoSEQ multiplex PCR; TCRdb stores in-frame clones only, minus some. The sample records around 200,000 clones, around 75% being singletons. The material was PBMCs, obtained after 12 months of ibrutinib treatment. The receptors come from a human donor with chronic lymphocytic leukemia.

The CDR3 DNA sequence: TGTGCCAGCAGGCCCGGCATCAACTATGGCTACACCTTC. Protein sequence: CASRPGINYGYTF. The rearrangement uses TRBV28 and TRBJ1-2; D unresolved. Germline V gene sequence: CDR1 MDHEN, CDR2 SYDVKM. Trimming shortened V by 6 bases and J by 2 bases, and 10 bases separated the two germline ends. The CDR3 has 13 amino acids.

The J gene is TRBJ1-1, the V gene TRBV5-1; a weak D match, TRBD1 (6 bases). The length of the CDR3 is 13 residues. Germline V gives CDR1 SGHRS, CDR2 YFSETQ. V was clipped by 4 bases and J by 6 bases, with 13 bases between them. The DNA of the CDR3 is TGCGCCAGCAGCAGAGGGGGAATGCCTGAAGCTTTCTTT. Protein product: CASSRGGMPEAFF.

The sample holds a few counts of this clone. The V gene is TRBV6-5, the J gene TRBJ1-5; D unresolved. Deletions cut 5 bases from V and 4 bases from J, with 9 bases between. There are 13 residues in the CDR3. Germline V gene lookup returns CDR1 MNHEY and CDR2 SVGAGI. CDR3 loop: CASSRPGNQPQHF. The DNA of the CDR3 is TGTGCCAGCAGTCGACCGGGTAATCAGCCCCAGCATTTT.

J is TRBJ2-7 and V is TRBV12-5; 9 bases agree with TRBD1. Losses at the gene ends were 3 bases for V and 5 bases for J; bases not matched to a gene: 11. The CDR3 covers 16 residues. Germline assignment: CDR1 LGHNT and CDR2 FRNRAP. CDR3 sequence: CASGFDLRQGDNEQYF. CDR3 DNA: TGTGCTAGTGGTTTCGACCTACGACAGGGGGATAACGAGCAGTACTTC.

The DNA of the CDR3 is TGCGCCAGCAGCTTGGACGGAATTAATGAAAAACTGTTTTTT. It translates to CASSLDGINEKLFF. This chain links TRBV5-1 with TRBJ1-4; D remains unclear. The CDR3 consists of 14 residues. The V end was cut by 0 bases, the J end by 4 bases, with 7 bases between. Germline V gives CDR1 SGHRS, CDR2 YFSETQ. Filled out from reference TRBV5-1 and TRBJ1-4, the complete variable domain reads KAGVTQTPRYLIKTRGQQVTLSCSPISGHRSVSWYQQTPGQGLQFLFEYFSETQRNKGNFPGRFSGRQFSNSRSEMNVSTLELGDSALYLCASSLDGINEKLFFGSGTQLSVL.

The genes are TRBV6-6 and TRBJ1-2, with 8 nucleotides matching TRBD1. The trim removed 5 bases at V and 1 base at J, leaving 6 bases unmatched. CDR1 MNHNY and CDR2 SVGAGI come from the germline V gene (reference sequence). This CDR3 comprises 15 residues. The CDR3 here is CASSPGDRRNYGYTF. The CDR3 coding sequence is TGTGCCAGCAGTCCGGGGGACAGGCGTAACTATGGCTACACCTTC.

The CDR3 loop is CASSLIGDTEAFF. CDR3 nucleotide sequence: TGTGCCAGCAGCTTAATCGGGGACACTGAAGCTTTCTTT. V is TRBV7-3 and J is TRBJ1-1; D unresolved. This CDR3 spans 13 amino acids. Looked up from germline, CDR1 is SGHTA and CDR2 is FQGTGA. Trimming took 1 base from V and 3 from J, leaving 6 bases between them. The full variable domain, with the rest looked up from reference TRBV7-3 and TRBJ1-1, is GAGVSQTPSNKVTEKGKYVELRCDPISGHTALYWYRQSLGQGPEFLIYFQGTGAADDSGLPNDRFFAVRPEGSVSTLKIQRTERGDSAVYLCASSLIGDTEAFFGQGTRLTVV.

The rearrangement links TRBV19 to TRBJ1-2; no clear D. The CDR3 loop spans 13 amino acids. Germline V lookup: CDR1 LNHDA, CDR2 SQIVND (reference sequence). V was trimmed by 6 bases and J by 3 bases, leaving 11 bases between them. CDR3 protein: CASRSARDYGYTF. The CDR3 nucleotides read TGTGCCAGTAGGTCCGCCCGTGACTATGGCTACACCTTC.

The chain carries TRBV9 and TRBJ2-3; D tentatively reads TRBD1 or TRBD2 (6 bases each). The CDR3 runs to 15 residues. Looked up from germline, CDR1 is SGDLS and CDR2 is YYNGEE. Trimming left V 3 bases short and J 1 base short, with 12 bases between. CDR3 sequence: CASSGRGTRTDTQYF. CDR3 sequence (DNA): TGTGCCAGCAGCGGGAGGGGGACCCGCACAGATACGCAGTATTTT.

The chain links TRBV5-1 to TRBJ2-1, with D hard to call. Trimming removed 4 bases from V and 9 bases from J, with 20 bases in between. Looked up from germline, CDR1 is SGHRS and CDR2 is YFSETQ. This CDR3 is 15 amino acids long. CDR3 residues: CASSPTAGALGEQFF. CDR3 DNA: TGCGCCAGCAGCCCTACGGCAGGTGCACTGGGTGAGCAGTTCTTC.

This clone was counted between two and nine times. This chain connects TRBV30 to TRBJ2-3, with D unresolved. V lost 3 bases and J 0 bases, leaving 7 bases between the germline ends. Per the germline V gene, CDR1 is GTSNPN and CDR2 is SVGIG (reference sequence). The CDR3 is 13 amino acids. The CDR3 sequence: CAWRVGSTDTQYF. The DNA for the CDR3 is TGTGCCTGGAGGGTCGGGAGCACAGATACGCAGTATTTT.

This clone appeared once. The J gene is TRBJ1-2, the V gene TRBV11-1; D not resolved. The V and J ends lost 1 base and 5 bases respectively, with 11 bases between them. The germline CDR1 and CDR2 sequences are SGHAT and FQDESV (reference sequence). CDR3 size: 14 residues. The CDR3 region has the DNA TGTGCCAGCAGCTTAGGGCAGTTGGAGTATGGCTACACCTTC. The encoded protein is CASSLGQLEYGYTF.

This clone occurred a few times. The genes are TRBV2 and TRBJ2-1; 7 positions match TRBD1. The V gene's germline CDR1 is SNHLY and CDR2 FYNNEI. Trimming took 6 bases from V and 0 from J; bases not matched to a gene: 8. The CDR3 totals 16 residues. CDR3 region: CASRADRASSYNEQFF. CDR3 DNA: TGTGCCAGCAGAGCAGACAGGGCGAGCTCCTACAATGAGCAGTTCTTC.

V is TRBV4-2 and J is TRBJ2-7; TRBD2 matches 13 bases. CDR1 and CDR2 from the germline V gene are LGHNA and YNFKEQ. The CDR3 covers 17 residues. V trimming: 1 base; J trimming: 3 bases; junction bases outside the gene matches: 6. The DNA for the CDR3 is TGTGCCAGCAGCCAAGGGACTAGCGGGAGATCCCACTACGAGCAGTACTTC. This codes for CASSQGTSGRSHYEQYF.

There are a few counts of this clone. The chain is built from TRBV7-5 and TRBJ1-3. TRBV7-5 is a known pseudogene. This CDR3 region has 14 residues. The CDR3 DNA sequence: TGTGCCAGAAGCTTGGGAAGCTCTGGAAACACCATATATTTT. It specifies CARSLGSSGNTIYF.

The V call is TRBV28, the J call TRBJ2-7, with a tentative D call TRBD2 (6 bases). V was pared by 8 bases and J by 0 bases, with 17 bases between. Germline V gene data show CDR1 as MDHEN and CDR2 as SYDVKM. This CDR3 spans 15 amino acids. The DNA of the CDR3 is TGTGCCAGCTATCTTAGGGCGGGAATCTCCTACGAGCAGTACTTC. This gives the protein CASYLRAGISYEQYF.

The V call is TRBV7-9, the J call TRBJ1-1; perhaps TRBD1 as D (6 bases). Trimming cost V 5 bases and J 3 bases, with 16 bases left between them. This CDR3 is 15 amino acids long. CDR1 SEHNR and CDR2 FQNEAQ come from the germline V gene (reference sequence). The CDR3 nucleotides read TGTGCCAGCAGCCCGCACGACCAGGGGTACACTGAAGCTTTCTTT. This translates into CASSPHDQGYTEAFF.

The V call is TRBV15, the J call TRBJ2-5, with 10 bases fitting TRBD1. V shed 4 bases, J shed 7 bases, and the junction held 12 bases outside the gene matches. This CDR3 region has 16 residues. Germline CDR1 LNHNV, CDR2 YYDKDF (reference sequence). The CDR3 reads CATSKRTGGDLGTQYF. The CDR3, as DNA: TGTGCCACCAGCAAGCGGACAGGGGGGGACTTAGGGACCCAGTACTTC.

The rearrangement joins TRBV11-2 to TRBJ2-5, with 9 bases that match TRBD2. Looked up from germline, CDR1 is SGHAT and CDR2 is FQNNGV. The CDR3 covers 16 residues. The J segment lost 5 bases and the V segment lost 2 bases, leaving 9 bases of the junction unmatched. CDR3 nucleotides: TGTGCCAGCAGCTTAATGGCGGGAGGGCCTCGGGAGACCCAGTACTTC. As protein: CASSLMAGGPRETQYF.

This clone appeared many times. The chain uses TRBV28 and TRBJ2-7; 8 bases map to TRBD1. From germline, CDR1 is MDHEN and CDR2 SYDVKM. The CDR3 has 14 amino acids. V trimming: 3 bases; J trimming: 2 bases; junction bases outside the gene matches: 3. This CDR3 reads CASSLAGGTYEQYF. The CDR3 DNA sequence: TGTGCCAGCAGTTTGGCAGGGGGCACCTACGAGCAGTACTTC.

This clone was detected ten times or more. The chain carries TRBV7-8 and TRBJ2-7; 8 nucleotides line up with TRBD2. Trimming removed 5 bases from V and 4 bases from J; junction bases left unmatched: 4. Germline V CDR1 and CDR2: SGHVS, FQNEAQ. The CDR3 covers 13 residues. CDR3 DNA sequence: TGTGCCAGCAGCCCGGGGGGGGGTTACGAGCAGTACTTC. As protein: CASSPGGGYEQYF.

This chain connects TRBV7-2 to TRBJ2-5, with D tentatively TRBD2 (6 bases). The CDR3 covers 13 residues. Germline loops: CDR1 SGHTA, CDR2 FQGNSA. Trimming removed 3 bases from V and 1 base from J, with 6 bases in between. The CDR3 DNA follows: TGTGCCAGCAGCTTTAGCGGCCAAGAGACCCAGTACTTC. Translating it yields CASSFSGQETQYF.

The CDR3 region is CASSFSYNDRGLFYGYTF. The CDR3 DNA sequence: TGCGCCAGCAGCTTCTCTTACAACGACAGGGGGCTCTTCTATGGCTACACCTTC. The V call is TRBV5-1, the J call TRBJ1-2; 10 positions agree with TRBD1. This CDR3 contains 18 residues. Germline V gene data show CDR1 as SGHRS and CDR2 as YFSETQ. J lost 4 bases, V lost 2 bases, and 14 bases had no gene match.

J is TRBJ2-3 and V is TRBV6-5, with TRBD1 matching over 10 bases. With 2 bases clipped from V and 2 bases from J, the junction kept 1 base outside the gene matches. CDR1 MNHEY and CDR2 SVGAGI come from the germline V gene. The CDR3 has 15 residues. The CDR3 region is CASSYDRGHTDTQYF. CDR3 bases: TGTGCCAGCAGTTACGACAGGGGGCACACAGATACGCAGTATTTT.

The J gene is TRBJ1-2, the V gene TRBV5-1; D call uncertain. V was pared by 4 bases and J by 5 bases, with 12 bases between. Per germline, CDR1 SGHRS and CDR2 YFSETQ. The CDR3 consists of 13 residues. CDR3 sequence: CASSVEGVYGYTF. CDR3 nucleotide sequence: TGCGCCAGCAGCGTGGAGGGTGTGTATGGCTACACCTTC.

The V gene is TRBV6-4, the J gene TRBJ2-3, with unresolved D. CDR3 length equals 15 residues. Germline loops: CDR1 MRHNA, CDR2 SNTAGT. The germline V and J ends were trimmed by 2 bases and 4 bases, with 13 bases remaining between them. The CDR3 nucleotides are TGTGCCAGCAGTGACCGTGGGATGGGTGCAGATACGCAGTATTTT. Translation gives CASSDRGMGADTQYF.

The CDR3 loop reads CASSDWRTGELFF. The CDR3 bases are TGTGCCAGTAGCGACTGGAGAACCGGGGAGCTGTTTTTT. The genes are TRBV19 and TRBJ2-2; D call uncertain. Germline CDR1 is LNHDA and CDR2 is SQIVND (reference sequence). This CDR3 has 13 amino acids. The germline V and J ends were trimmed by 6 bases and 5 bases, with 10 bases remaining between them.